This entry describes one TCR beta chain. Use of 60 Vbeta and 13 Jbeta primers characterized the PCR. Sequencing used immunoSEQ multiplex PCR; TCRdb keeps in-frame clones, though not all of them. There are about 150,000 clones in the sample; 60% to 80% occur only once, and roughly 3.7% lies in the top ten. The data belong to a study of cytomegalovirus exposure and HLA in healthy donors. Study-level background: When 350 to 500 donors were genotyped, around 77% of them were found to fall in the Caucasian-associated ancestry cluster.

CDR1 and CDR2 (germline): SGHAT, FQDESV (reference sequence). J gave up 5 bases and V 5 bases, and 19 bases lay outside the gene matches. This CDR3 has 18 residues. The sequence was obtained from a male donor in good health and CMV-seronegative. The chain recombines TRBV11-1 with TRBJ2-3; 7 nucleotides align to TRBD1. The specimen sequenced was PBMCs. The CDR3 nucleotides read TGTGCCAGCAGCCGCCTACTGACAGGGCTTAGGAGTGGAGATACGCAGTATTTT. It encodes CASSRLLTGLRSGDTQYF. Complete variable domain (other parts from reference TRBV11-1 and TRBJ2-3): EAEVAQSPRYKITEKSQAVAFWCDPISGHATLYWYRQILGQGPELLVQFQDESVVDDSQLPKDRFSAERLKGVDSTLKIQPAELGDSAMYLCASSRLLTGLRSGDTQYFGPGTRLTVL.